Below, 16 T cell receptor beta chains from the same sample are listed, as sequenced in a study of blood T cell repertoires in COVID-19. TCRdb keeps only in-frame clones here, not all; method: immunoSEQ multiplex PCR. The data show under 15,000 clones, 84% seen once. The sample was peripheral blood. The receptors originated from a man in his forties or fifties with active COVID-19.

This rearrangement joins TRBV7-6 to TRBJ2-7, with TRBD1 matching over 7 bases. This CDR3 spans 17 amino acids. Trimming took 5 bases from V and 3 from J; bases not matched to a gene: 16. CDR1 SGHVS and CDR2 FNYEAQ come from the germline V gene. CDR3 residues: CASSPETGTAAFYEQYF. The CDR3 DNA reads TGTGCCAGCAGCCCAGAAACCGGGACAGCGGCCTTCTACGAGCAGTACTTC.

This clone has just a few counts. This sample includes further DNA sequences coding for the same CDR3. The V gene is TRBV7-8, the J gene TRBJ1-3; TRBD1 aligns across 11 bases. Germline CDR1 and CDR2: SGHVS and FQNEAQ. The CDR3 sequence is 16 residues long. With V trimmed by 5 bases and J by 3 bases, 6 bases remained unmatched. CDR3 DNA: TGTGCCAGCAGCCCCGGGACAGGGGGTAGTGGAAACACCATATATTTT. This translates into CASSPGTGGSGNTIYF.

The rearrangement uses TRBV12-3 or TRBV12-4 and TRBJ1-2, with D possibly being TRBD1 (5 bases). V dropped 2 bases and J dropped 6 bases, with 10 bases sitting between them. The CDR3 runs 13 residues. DNA of the CDR3: TGTGCCAGCAGTTTAAGTCTAGGGGATGGCTACACCTTC. Its protein is CASSLSLGDGYTF.

The gene calls are TRBV3-1 (or the pseudogene TRBV3-2) and TRBJ2-3, with TRBD2 identical over 13 bases. V trimming: 4 bases; J trimming: 4 bases; junction bases outside the gene matches: 11. The CDR3 is made up of 18 amino acids. In germline, CDR1 is LGHDT, CDR2 YNNKEL (reference sequence). CDR3 region: CASSLPGLAGPLADTQYF. The DNA for the CDR3 is TGTGCCAGCAGCCTTCCGGGACTAGCGGGACCTCTCGCAGATACGCAGTATTTT.

V usage is TRBV27 and J usage is TRBJ2-7, with D tentatively TRBD2 (5 bases). Per the germline V gene, CDR1 is MNHEY and CDR2 is SMNVEV (reference sequence). The CDR3 has 13 residues. V lost 3 bases, J lost 1 base, and 7 bases lay in between. CDR3 nucleotide sequence: TGTGCCAGCAGTTTGGGAGAATCCTACGAGCAGTACTTC. As protein: CASSLGESYEQYF.

The rearrangement uses TRBV5-4 and TRBJ2-7; 8 nucleotides line up with TRBD2. V shed 4 bases, J shed 2 bases, and the junction held 11 bases outside the gene matches. Per the germline V gene, CDR1 is SGHNT and CDR2 is YYREEE (reference sequence). The CDR3 runs to 16 residues. The CDR3 nucleotides are TGTGCCAGCAGCACAAGGCCTAGCGGGCTAACCTACGAGCAGTACTTC. This translates into CASSTRPSGLTYEQYF.

The chain joins TRBV4-1 to TRBJ2-7; no reliable D call. This CDR3 spans 14 amino acids. Germline V CDR1 and CDR2: MGHRA, YSYEKL. V lost 0 bases to trimming and J lost 6 bases, with 12 bases between them. CDR3 DNA: TGCGCCAGCAGCCAAGACGCGATAATTCGCGAGCAGTACTTC. Amino acid sequence: CASSQDAIIREQYF.

The V and J genes are TRBV27 and TRBJ1-6; TRBD1 matches at 8 bases. Trimming cost V 1 base and J 10 bases; bases outside gene matches: 18. Germline V CDR1 and CDR2: MNHEY, SMNVEV (reference sequence). The CDR3 has 19 amino acids. The CDR3 protein is CASSLFLTGRTGRESPLHF. CDR3 nucleotides: TGTGCCAGCAGTTTATTCTTAACGGGACGGACAGGGAGGGAATCACCCCTCCACTTT.

This chain joins TRBV28 and TRBJ2-2; the D gene is possibly TRBD2 (5 bases). V gave up 6 bases and J gave up 8 bases, with 13 bases separating them. The CDR3 is 13 residues long. Germline CDR1 reads MDHEN; CDR2 reads SYDVKM. For the CDR3, the DNA is TGTGCCAGCAGAGCAACGGGGATAGGGGAGCTGTTTTTT. Encoded protein: CASRATGIGELFF. Together with reference TRBV28 and TRBJ2-2, the CDR3 gives the full variable domain: DVKVTQSSRYLVKRTGEKVFLECVQDMDHENMFWYRQDPGLGLRLIYFSYDVKMKEKGDIPEGYSVSREKKERFSLILESASTNQTSMYLCASRATGIGELFFGEGSRLTVL.

The V and J genes are TRBV5-1 and TRBJ2-7; 9 nucleotides align to TRBD2. There are 16 residues in the CDR3. The ends lost 1 base at V and 1 base at J; junction bases unmatched: 6. Germline V gene lookup returns CDR1 SGHRS and CDR2 YFSETQ. CDR3 amino acids: CASSLYGSGSSYEQYF. In DNA form, the CDR3 reads TGCGCCAGCAGCTTGTATGGTAGCGGGAGTTCCTACGAGCAGTACTTC. Full variable domain (outside the CDR3, taken from reference TRBV5-1 and TRBJ2-7): KAGVTQTPRYLIKTRGQQVTLSCSPISGHRSVSWYQQTPGQGLQFLFEYFSETQRNKGNFPGRFSGRQFSNSRSEMNVSTLELGDSALYLCASSLYGSGSSYEQYFGPGTRLTVT.

The chain employs TRBV5-5 and TRBJ2-7, with 9 bases aligning to TRBD1. The V gene's germline CDR1 is SGHKS and CDR2 YYEKEE (reference sequence). The V gene end was trimmed by 0 bases and the J gene end by 7 bases; junction bases not matched to a gene: 8. The CDR3 has 15 amino acids. The CDR3 region has the DNA TGTGCCAGCAGCTTGGGAGACAGGGGGACGCTGGAGCAGTACTTC. As protein: CASSLGDRGTLEQYF.

This clone was detected once. The V and J genes are TRBV28 and TRBJ2-7; a weak D match, TRBD1 (5 bases). CDR1 is MDHEN, CDR2 SYDVKM, per germline. This CDR3 is 14 amino acids long. The germline V and J ends were trimmed by 4 bases and 3 bases, with 13 bases remaining between them. CDR3 DNA sequence: TGTGCCAGCAGTTCGCCGTCGACAGACTACGAGCAGTACTTC. Amino acid sequence: CASSSPSTDYEQYF.

The gene calls are TRBV12-3 or TRBV12-4 and TRBJ2-5; D ambiguous. Trimming took off 8 bases at V and 5 bases at J, with 12 bases between the two ends. This CDR3 has 12 amino acids. This CDR3 reads CASQGGGETQYF. The CDR3 region has the DNA TGTGCCAGCCAAGGCGGTGGGGAGACCCAGTACTTC.

This clone was detected a few times. The CDR3 coding sequence is TGTGCCAGCAGTTATGGGCCGACAGGGATCACCGGGGAGCTGTTTTTT. It encodes CASSYGPTGITGELFF. The chain employs TRBV6-5 and TRBJ2-2; 7 positions agree with TRBD1. The V gene end was trimmed by 3 bases and the J gene end by 4 bases; junction bases not matched to a gene: 8. The CDR3 runs to 16 residues. Germline V gene lookup returns CDR1 MNHEY and CDR2 SVGAGI.

This sequence joins TRBV11-2 and TRBJ1-3; weak D call: TRBD1 (5 bases). V was shortened by 5 bases and J by 1 base, with 9 bases between the two germline ends. The germline CDR1 and CDR2 sequences are SGHAT and FQNNGV. This CDR3 has 14 residues. The CDR3 coding sequence is TGTGCCAGCAGCACTACAGGTTCTGGAAACACCATATATTTT. Protein sequence: CASSTTGSGNTIYF.

The rearrangement uses TRBV21-1 and TRBJ2-2; the table's D call, TRBD1, has no DNA check behind it. TRBV21-1 is designated a pseudogene. The CDR3 loop spans 17 amino acids. The CDR3 DNA sequence: TGTGCCAGCAGCAAATATCAGGGGGCGGCGAACACCGGGGAGCTGTTTTTT. Amino acid sequence: CASSKYQGAANTGELFF.